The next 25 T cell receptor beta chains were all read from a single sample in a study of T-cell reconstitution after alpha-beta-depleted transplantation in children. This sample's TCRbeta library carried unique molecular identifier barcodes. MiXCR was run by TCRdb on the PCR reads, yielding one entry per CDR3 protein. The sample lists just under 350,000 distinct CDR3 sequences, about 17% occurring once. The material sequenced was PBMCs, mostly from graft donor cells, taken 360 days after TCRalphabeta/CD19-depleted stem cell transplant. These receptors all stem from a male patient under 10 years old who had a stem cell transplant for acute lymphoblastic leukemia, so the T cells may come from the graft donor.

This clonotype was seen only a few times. The CDR3 protein is CASSRQGLYEQYF. The DNA for the CDR3 is TGTGCCAGCAGCAGACAGGGTCTCTACGAGCAGTACTTC. The chain carries TRBV6-1 and TRBJ2-7, with 7 bases that match TRBD1. CDR3 length: 13 residues. Germline CDR1 reads MNHNS; CDR2 reads SASEGT. Trimming removed 6 bases from V and 3 bases from J; junction bases left unmatched: 5.

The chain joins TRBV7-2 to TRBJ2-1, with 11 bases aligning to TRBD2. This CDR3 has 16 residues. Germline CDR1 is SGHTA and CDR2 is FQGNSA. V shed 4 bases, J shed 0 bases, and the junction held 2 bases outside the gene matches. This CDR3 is CASSSLAGGSYNEQFF. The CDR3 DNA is TGTGCCAGCAGCTCCCTAGCGGGAGGCTCCTACAATGAGCAGTTCTTC.

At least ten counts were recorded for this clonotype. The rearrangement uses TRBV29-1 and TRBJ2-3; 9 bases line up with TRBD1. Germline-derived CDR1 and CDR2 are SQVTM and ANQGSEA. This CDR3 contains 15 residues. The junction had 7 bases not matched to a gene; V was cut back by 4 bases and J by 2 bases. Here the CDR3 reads CSVGRGTGTTDTQYF. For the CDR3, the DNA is TGCAGCGTTGGCCGCGGGACAGGGACCACAGATACGCAGTATTTT.

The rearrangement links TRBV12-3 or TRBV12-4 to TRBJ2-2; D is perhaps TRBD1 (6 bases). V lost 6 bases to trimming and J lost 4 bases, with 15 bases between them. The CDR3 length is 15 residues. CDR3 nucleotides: TGTGCCAGCAGCACTTATTCAGGGGCCACCGGGGAGCTGTTTTTT. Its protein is CASSTYSGATGELFF.

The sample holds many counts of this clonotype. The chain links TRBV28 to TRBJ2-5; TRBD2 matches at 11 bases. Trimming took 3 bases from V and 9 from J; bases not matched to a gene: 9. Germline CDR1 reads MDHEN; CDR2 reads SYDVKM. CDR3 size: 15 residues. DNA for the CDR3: TGTGCCAGCAGTTTGGGACTAGCGGACTATAAGCCCCAGTACTTC. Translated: CASSLGLADYKPQYF.

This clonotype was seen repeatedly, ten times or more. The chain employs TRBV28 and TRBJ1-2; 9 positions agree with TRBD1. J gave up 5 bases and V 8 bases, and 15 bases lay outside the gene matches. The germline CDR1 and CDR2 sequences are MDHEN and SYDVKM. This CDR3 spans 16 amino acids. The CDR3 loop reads CASLSVHLGTGYGYTF. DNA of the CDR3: TGTGCCAGCCTCTCCGTTCACCTAGGGACAGGGTATGGCTACACCTTC.

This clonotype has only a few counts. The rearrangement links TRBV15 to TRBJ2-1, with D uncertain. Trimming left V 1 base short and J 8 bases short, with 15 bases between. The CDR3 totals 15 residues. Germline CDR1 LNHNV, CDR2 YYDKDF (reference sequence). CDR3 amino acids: CATSRVGHLRDEQFF. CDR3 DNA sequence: TGTGCCACCAGCAGAGTAGGGCACCTTAGGGATGAGCAGTTCTTC. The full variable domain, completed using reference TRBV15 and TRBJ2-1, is DAMVIQNPRYQVTQFGKPVTLSCSQTLNHNVMYWYQQKSSQAPKLLFHYYDKDFNNEADTPDNFQSRRPNTSFCFLDIRSPGLGDTAMYLCATSRVGHLRDEQFFGPGTRLTVL.

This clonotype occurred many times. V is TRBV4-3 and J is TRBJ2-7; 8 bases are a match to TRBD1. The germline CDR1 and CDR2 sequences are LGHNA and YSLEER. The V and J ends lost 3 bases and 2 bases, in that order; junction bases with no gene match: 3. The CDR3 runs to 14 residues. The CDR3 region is CASSHGTGTYEQYF. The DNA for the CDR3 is TGCGCCAGCAGCCATGGGACAGGTACCTACGAGCAGTACTTC.

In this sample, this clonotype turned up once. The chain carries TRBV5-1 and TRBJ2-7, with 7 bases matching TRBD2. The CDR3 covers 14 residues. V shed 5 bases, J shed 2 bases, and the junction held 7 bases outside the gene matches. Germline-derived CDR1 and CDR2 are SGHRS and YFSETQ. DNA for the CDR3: TGCGCCAGCAGAGATATAGGGAGGGCCTACGAGCAGTACTTC. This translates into CASRDIGRAYEQYF.

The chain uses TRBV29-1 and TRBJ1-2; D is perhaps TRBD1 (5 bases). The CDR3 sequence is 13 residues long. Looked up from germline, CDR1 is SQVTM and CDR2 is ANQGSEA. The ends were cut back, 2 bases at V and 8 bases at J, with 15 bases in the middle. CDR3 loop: CSVESREADGYTF. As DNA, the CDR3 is TGCAGCGTTGAAAGCAGGGAAGCCGACGGCTACACCTTC.

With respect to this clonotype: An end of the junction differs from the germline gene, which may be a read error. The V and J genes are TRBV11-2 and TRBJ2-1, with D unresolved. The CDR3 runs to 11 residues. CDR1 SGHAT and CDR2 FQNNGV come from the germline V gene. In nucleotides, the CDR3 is TGTGCCAGCAGGTGGATCAATGAGCAGCTCTTC. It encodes CASRWINEQLF.

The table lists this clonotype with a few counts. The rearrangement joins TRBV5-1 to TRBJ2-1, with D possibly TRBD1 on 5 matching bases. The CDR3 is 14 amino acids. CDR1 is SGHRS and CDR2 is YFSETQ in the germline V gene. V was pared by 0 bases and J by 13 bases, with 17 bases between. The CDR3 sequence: CASSLEDGAGGQFF. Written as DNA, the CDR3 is TGCGCCAGCAGCTTGGAAGATGGGGCCGGCGGTCAGTTCTTC.

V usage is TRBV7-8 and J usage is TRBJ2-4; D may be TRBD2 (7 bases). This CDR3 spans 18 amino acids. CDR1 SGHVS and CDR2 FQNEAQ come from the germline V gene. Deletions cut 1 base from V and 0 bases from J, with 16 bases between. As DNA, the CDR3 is TGTGCCAGCAGCTTAGGGGGGGGGCAAAACGGAGCCAAAAACATTCAGTACTTC. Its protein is CASSLGGGQNGAKNIQYF.

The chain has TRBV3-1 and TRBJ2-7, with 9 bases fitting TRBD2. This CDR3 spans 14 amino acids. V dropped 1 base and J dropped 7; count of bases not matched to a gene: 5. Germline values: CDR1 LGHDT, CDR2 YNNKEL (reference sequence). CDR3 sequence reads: CASSQVLAGYEQYF. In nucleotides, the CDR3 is TGTGCCAGCAGCCAAGTGCTAGCGGGATATGAGCAGTACTTC.

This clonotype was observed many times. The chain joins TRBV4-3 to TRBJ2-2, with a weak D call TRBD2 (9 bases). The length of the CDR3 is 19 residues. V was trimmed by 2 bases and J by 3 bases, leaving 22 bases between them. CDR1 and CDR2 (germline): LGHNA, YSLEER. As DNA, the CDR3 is TGCGCCAGCAGCCAATTCAGGGGGCTTAGCGGGAGCGACACCGGGGAGCTGTTTTTT. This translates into CASSQFRGLSGSDTGELFF.

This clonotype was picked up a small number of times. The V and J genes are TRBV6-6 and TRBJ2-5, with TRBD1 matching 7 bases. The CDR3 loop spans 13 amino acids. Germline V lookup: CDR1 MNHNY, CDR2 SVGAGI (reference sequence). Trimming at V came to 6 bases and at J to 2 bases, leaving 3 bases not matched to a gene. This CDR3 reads CASRPTGQETQYF. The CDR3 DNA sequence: TGTGCCAGCAGGCCGACAGGGCAAGAGACCCAGTACTTC.

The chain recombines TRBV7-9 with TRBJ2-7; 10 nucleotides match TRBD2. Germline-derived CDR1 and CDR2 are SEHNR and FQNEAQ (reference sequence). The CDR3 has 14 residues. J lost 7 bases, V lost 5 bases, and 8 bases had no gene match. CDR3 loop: CASSLLAGVGEQYF. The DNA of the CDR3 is TGTGCCAGCAGCCTGCTAGCGGGAGTGGGGGAGCAGTACTTC.

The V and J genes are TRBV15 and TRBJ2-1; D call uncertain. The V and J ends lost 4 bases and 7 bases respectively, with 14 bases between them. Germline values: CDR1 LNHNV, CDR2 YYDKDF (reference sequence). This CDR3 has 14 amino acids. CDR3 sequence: CATSTEIGLNEQFF. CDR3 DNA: TGTGCCACCAGCACGGAAATTGGGCTGAATGAGCAGTTCTTC.

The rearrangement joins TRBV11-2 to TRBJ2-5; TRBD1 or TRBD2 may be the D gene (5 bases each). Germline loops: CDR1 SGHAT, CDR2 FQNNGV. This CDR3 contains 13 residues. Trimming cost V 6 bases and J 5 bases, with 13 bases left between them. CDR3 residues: CASSSGRSETQYF. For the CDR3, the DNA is TGTGCCAGCAGTTCGGGACGTTCGGAGACCCAGTACTTC.

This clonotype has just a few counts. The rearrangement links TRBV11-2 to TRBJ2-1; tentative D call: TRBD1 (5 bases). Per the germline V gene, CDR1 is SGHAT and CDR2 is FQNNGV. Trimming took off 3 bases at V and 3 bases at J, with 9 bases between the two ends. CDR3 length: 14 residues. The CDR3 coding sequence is TGTGCCAGCAGCTTCCTGACAGTCTACAATGAGCAGTTCTTC. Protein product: CASSFLTVYNEQFF. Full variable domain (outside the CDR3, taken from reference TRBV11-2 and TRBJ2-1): EAGVAQSPRYKIIEKRQSVAFWCNPISGHATLYWYQQILGQGPKLLIQFQNNGVVDDSQLPKDRFSAERLKGVDSTLKIQPAKLEDSAVYLCASSFLTVYNEQFFGPGTRLTVL.

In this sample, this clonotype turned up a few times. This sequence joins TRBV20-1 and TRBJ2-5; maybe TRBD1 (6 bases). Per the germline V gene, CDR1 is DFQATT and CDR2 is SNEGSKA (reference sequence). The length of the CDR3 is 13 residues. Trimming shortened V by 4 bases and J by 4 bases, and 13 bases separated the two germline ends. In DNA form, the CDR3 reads TGCAGTGCTAACAGGGTGGTGGGAGAGACCCAGTACTTC. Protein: CSANRVVGETQYF.

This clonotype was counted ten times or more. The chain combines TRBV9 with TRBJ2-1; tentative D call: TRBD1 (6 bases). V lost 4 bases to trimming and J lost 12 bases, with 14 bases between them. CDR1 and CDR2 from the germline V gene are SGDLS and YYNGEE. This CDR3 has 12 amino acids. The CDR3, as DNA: TGTGCCAGCAGCCCCCGGACAGCAGGGCAGTTCTTC. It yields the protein CASSPRTAGQFF.

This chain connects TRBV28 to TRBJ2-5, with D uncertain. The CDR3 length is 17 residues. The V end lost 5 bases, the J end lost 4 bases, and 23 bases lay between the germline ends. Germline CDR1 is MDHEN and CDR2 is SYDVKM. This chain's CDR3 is CASSLPLVPSLRETQYF. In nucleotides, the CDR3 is TGTGCCAGCAGTCTACCCCTAGTCCCCTCCCTACGAGAGACCCAGTACTTC.

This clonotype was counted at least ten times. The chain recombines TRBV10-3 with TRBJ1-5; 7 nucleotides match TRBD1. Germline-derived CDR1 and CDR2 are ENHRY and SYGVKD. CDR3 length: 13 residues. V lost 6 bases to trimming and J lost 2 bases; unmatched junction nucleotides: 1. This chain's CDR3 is CAIRGQGNQPQHF. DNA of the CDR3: TGTGCCATCAGAGGACAGGGCAATCAGCCCCAGCATTTT.

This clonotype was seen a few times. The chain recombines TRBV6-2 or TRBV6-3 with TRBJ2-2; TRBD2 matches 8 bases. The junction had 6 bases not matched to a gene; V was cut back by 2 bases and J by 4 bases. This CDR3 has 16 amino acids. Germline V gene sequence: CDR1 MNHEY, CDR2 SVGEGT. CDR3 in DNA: TGTGCCAGCAGTTACCCGGGACTAGGCCTCACCGGGGAGCTGTTTTTT. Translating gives CASSYPGLGLTGELFF.